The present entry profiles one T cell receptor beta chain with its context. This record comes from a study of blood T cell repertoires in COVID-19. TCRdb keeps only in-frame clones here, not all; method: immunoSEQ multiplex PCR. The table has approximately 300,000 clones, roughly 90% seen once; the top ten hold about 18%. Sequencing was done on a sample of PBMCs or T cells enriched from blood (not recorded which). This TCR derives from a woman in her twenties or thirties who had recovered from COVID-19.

CDR3 sequence: CASKGVSLGYTF. The CDR3 nucleotides read TGCGCCAGCAAAGGGGTTTCGCTGGGCTACACCTTC. This rearrangement joins TRBV10-1 to TRBJ1-2; D perhaps matches TRBD1 (5 bases). V lost 7 bases, J lost 8 bases, and 14 bases lay in between. CDR3 length: 12 amino acids. Looked up from germline, CDR1 is WNHNN and CDR2 is SYGVQD (reference sequence).